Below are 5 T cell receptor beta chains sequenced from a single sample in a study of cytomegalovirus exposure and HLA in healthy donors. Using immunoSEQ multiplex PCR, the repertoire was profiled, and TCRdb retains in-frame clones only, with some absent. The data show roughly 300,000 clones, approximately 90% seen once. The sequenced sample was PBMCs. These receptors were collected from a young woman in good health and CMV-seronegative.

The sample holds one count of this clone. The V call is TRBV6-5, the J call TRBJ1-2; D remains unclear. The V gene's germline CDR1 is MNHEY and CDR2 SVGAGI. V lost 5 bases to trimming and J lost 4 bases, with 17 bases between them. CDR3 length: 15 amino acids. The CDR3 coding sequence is TGTGCCAGCAGTCCCTCGGGAGAATCTGGCTATGGCTACACCTTC. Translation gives CASSPSGESGYGYTF.

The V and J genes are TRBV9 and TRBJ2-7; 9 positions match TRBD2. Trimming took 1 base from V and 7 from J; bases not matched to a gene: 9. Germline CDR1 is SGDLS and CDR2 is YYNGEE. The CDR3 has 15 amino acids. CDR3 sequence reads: CASSVSSGAFVEQYF. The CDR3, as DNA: TGTGCCAGCAGCGTATCTAGCGGGGCCTTTGTGGAGCAGTACTTC.

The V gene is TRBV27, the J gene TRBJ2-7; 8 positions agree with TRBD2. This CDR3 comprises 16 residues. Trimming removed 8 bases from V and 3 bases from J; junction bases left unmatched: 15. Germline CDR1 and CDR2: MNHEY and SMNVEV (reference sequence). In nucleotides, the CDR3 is TGTGCCAGCGCCCAGGCGAAAGCGGGGGTTTTCTACGAGCAGTACTTC. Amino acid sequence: CASAQAKAGVFYEQYF.

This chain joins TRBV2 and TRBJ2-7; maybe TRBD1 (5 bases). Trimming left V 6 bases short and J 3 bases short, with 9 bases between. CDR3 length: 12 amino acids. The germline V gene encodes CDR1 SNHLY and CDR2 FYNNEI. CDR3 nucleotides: TGTGCCAGCAGACAGGAAGACTACGAGCAGTACTTC. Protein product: CASRQEDYEQYF. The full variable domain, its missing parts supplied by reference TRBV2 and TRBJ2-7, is EPEVTQTPSHQVTQMGQEVILRCVPISNHLYFYWYRQILGQKVEFLVSFYNNEISEKSEIFDDQFSVERPDGSNFTLKIRSTKLEDSAMYFCASRQEDYEQYFGPGTRLTVT.

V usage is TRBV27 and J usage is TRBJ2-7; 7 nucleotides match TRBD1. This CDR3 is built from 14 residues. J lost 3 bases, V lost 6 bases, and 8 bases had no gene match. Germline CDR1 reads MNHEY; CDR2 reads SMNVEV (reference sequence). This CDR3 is CASRQPGQLYEQYF. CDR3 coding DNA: TGTGCCAGCAGACAACCGGGACAGCTCTACGAGCAGTACTTC.